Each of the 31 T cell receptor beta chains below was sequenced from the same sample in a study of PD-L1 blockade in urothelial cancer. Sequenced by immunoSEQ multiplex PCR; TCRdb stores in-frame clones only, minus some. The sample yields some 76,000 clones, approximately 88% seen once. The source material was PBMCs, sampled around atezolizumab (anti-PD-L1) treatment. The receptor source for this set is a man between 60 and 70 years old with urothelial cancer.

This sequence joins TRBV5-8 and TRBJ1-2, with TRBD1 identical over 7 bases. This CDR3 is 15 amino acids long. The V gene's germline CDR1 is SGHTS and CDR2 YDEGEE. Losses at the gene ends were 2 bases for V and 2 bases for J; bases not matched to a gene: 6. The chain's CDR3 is CASSFEGRGNYGYTF. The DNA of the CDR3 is TGTGCCAGCAGCTTTGAGGGCAGGGGGAACTATGGCTACACCTTC.

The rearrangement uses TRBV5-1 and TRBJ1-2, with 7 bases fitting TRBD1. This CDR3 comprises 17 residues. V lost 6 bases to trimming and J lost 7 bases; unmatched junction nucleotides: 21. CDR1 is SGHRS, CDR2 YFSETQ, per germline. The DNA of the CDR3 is TGCGCCAGCACCAAGACCGGGACAGACGTGAGAGTTGGTGGCTACACCTTC. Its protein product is CASTKTGTDVRVGGYTF.

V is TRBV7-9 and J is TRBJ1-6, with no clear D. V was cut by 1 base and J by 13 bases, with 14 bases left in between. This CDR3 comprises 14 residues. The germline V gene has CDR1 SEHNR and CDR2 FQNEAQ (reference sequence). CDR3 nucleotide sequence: TGTGCCAGCAGCTTAGACAGACCCATAACCCCCCTCCACTTT. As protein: CASSLDRPITPLHF.

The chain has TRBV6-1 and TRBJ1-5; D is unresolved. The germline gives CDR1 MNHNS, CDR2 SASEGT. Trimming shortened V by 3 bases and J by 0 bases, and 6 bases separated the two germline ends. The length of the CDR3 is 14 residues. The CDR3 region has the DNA TGTGCCAGCAGTGATGTAGATAGCAATCAGCCCCAGCATTTT. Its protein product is CASSDVDSNQPQHF.

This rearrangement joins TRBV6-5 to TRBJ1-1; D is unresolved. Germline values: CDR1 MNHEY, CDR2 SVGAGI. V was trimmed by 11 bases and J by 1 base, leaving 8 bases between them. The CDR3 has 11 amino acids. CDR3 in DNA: TGTGCCTCTGGGCGGAACACTGAAGCTTTCTTT. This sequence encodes CASGRNTEAFF.

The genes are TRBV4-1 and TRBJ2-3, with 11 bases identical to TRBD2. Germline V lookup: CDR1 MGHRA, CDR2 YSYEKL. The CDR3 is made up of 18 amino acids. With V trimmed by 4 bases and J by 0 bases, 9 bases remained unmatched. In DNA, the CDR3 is TGCGCCAGCAGCCGTACCGGGACTAGCGGACCGAGCACAGATACGCAGTATTTT. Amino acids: CASSRTGTSGPSTDTQYF.

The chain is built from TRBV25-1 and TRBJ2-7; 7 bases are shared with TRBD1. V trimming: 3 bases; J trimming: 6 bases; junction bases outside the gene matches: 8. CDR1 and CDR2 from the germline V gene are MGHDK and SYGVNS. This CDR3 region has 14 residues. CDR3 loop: CASSDGRGIGEQYF. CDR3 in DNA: TGTGCCAGCAGTGACGGCAGGGGGATTGGCGAGCAGTACTTC.

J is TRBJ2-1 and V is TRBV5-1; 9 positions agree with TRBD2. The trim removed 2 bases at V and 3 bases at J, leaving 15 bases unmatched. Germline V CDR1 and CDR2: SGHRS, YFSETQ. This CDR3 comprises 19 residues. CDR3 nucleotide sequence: TGCGCCAGCAGCTTTATACAGGAATCGAAGCGGGAGGACTACAATGAGCAGTTCTTC. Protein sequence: CASSFIQESKREDYNEQFF.

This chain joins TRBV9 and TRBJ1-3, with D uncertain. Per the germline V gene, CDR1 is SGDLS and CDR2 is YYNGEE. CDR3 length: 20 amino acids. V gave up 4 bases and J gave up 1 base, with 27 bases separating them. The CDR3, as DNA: TGTGCCAGCAGCCCCGAATCCGGTAGCGCGGTTGCCGCTTCTGGAAACACCATATATTTT. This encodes CASSPESGSAVAASGNTIYF. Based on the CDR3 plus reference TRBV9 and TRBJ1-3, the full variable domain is DSGVTQTPKHLITATGQRVTLRCSPRSGDLSVYWYQQSLDQGLQFLIQYYNGEERAKGNILERFSAQQFPDLHSELNLSSLELGDSALYFCASSPESGSAVAASGNTIYFGEGSWLTVV.

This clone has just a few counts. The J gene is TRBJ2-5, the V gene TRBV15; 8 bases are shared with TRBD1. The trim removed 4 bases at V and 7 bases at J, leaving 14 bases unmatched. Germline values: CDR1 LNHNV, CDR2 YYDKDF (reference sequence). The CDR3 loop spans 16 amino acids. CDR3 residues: CATSTNRGDLWGTQYF. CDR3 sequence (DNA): TGTGCCACCAGCACAAACAGGGGGGACTTGTGGGGGACCCAGTACTTC.

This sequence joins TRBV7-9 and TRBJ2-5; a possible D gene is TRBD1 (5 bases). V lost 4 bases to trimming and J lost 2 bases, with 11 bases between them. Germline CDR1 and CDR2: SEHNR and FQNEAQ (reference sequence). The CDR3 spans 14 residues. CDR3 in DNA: TGTGCCAGCAGCTCCTGGACACTTCAAGAGACCCAGTACTTC. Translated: CASSSWTLQETQYF. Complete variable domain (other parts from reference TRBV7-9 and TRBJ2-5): DTGVSQNPRHKITKRGQNVTFRCDPISEHNRLYWYRQTLGQGPEFLTYFQNEAQLEKSRLLSDRFSAERPKGSFSTLEIQRTEQGDSAMYLCASSSWTLQETQYFGPGTRLLVL.

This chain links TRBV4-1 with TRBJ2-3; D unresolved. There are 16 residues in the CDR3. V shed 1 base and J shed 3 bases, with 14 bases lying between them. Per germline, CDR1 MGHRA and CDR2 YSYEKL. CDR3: CASSQGTGDFTDTQYF. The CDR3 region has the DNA TGCGCCAGCAGCCAAGGAACCGGTGACTTTACAGATACGCAGTATTTT.

In nucleotides, the CDR3 is TGTGCCGGTCTTAGCGGGGGGGCCAGCACAGATACGCAGTATTTT. This sequence encodes CAGLSGGASTDTQYF. The J gene is TRBJ2-3, the V gene TRBV7-9; 11 bases fit TRBD2. The CDR3 contains 15 residues. The V gene end was trimmed by 11 bases and the J gene end by 0 bases; junction bases not matched to a gene: 7. Germline-derived CDR1 and CDR2 are SEHNR and FQNEAQ (reference sequence).

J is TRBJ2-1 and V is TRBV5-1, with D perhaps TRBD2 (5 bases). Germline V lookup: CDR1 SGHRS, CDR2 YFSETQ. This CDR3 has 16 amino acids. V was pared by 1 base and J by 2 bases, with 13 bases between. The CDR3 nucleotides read TGCGCCAGCAGCTTGAATTATGCGGGCACCTACAATGAGCAGTTCTTC. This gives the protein CASSLNYAGTYNEQFF.

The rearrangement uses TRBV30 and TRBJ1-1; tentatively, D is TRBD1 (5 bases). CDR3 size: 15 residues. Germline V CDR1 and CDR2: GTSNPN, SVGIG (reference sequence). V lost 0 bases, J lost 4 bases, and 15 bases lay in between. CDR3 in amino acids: CAWSVRGVPSTEAFF. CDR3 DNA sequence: TGTGCCTGGAGTGTACGGGGGGTTCCGAGCACTGAAGCTTTCTTT.

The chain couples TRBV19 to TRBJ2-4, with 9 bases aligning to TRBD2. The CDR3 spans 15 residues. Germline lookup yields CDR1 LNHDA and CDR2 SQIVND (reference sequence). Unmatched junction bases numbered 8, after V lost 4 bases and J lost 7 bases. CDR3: CASSKAGGPMNIQYF. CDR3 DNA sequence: TGTGCCAGTAGTAAGGCGGGAGGGCCGATGAACATTCAGTACTTC.

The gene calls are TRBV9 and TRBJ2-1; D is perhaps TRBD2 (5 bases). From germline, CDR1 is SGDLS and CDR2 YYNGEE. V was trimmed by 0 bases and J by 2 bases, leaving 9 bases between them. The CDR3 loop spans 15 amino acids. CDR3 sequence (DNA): TGTGCCAGCAGCGTAGGAGGGTTGACCTACAATGAGCAGTTCTTC. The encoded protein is CASSVGGLTYNEQFF.

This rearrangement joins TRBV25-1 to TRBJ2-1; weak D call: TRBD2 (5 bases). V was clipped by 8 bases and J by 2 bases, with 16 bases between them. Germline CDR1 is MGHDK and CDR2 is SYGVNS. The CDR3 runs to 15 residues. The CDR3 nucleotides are TGTGCCAGCCAAGCCCGGACGGGGACCTACAATGAGCAGTTCTTC. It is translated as CASQARTGTYNEQFF. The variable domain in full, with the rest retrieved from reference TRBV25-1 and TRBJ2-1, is EADIYQTPRYLVIGTGKKITLECSQTMGHDKMYWYQQDPGMELHLIHYSYGVNSTEKGDLSSESTVSRIRTEHFPLTLESARPSHTSQYLCASQARTGTYNEQFFGPGTRLTVL.

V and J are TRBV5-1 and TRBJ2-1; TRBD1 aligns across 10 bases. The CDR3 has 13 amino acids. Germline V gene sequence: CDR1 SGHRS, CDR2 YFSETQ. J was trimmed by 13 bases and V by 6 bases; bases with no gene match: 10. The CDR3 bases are TGCGCCAGCACTGGGACAGGGGCGCAAGATCAGTTCTTC. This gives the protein CASTGTGAQDQFF.

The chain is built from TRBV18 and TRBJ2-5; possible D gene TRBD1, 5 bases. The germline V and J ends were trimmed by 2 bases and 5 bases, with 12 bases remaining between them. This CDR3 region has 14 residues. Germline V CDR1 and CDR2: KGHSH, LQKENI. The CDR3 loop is CASSPETAVETQYF. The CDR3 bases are TGTGCCAGCTCACCAGAGACAGCCGTTGAGACCCAGTACTTC. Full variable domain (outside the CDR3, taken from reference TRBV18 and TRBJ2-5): NAGVMQNPRHLVRRRGQEARLRCSPMKGHSHVYWYRQLPEEGLKFMVYLQKENIIDESGMPKERFSAEFPKEGPSILRIQQVVRGDSAAYFCASSPETAVETQYFGPGTRLLVL.

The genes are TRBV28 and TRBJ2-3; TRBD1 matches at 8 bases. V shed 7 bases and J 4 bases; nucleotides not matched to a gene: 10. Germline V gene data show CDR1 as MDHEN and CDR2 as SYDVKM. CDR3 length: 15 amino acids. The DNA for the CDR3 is TGTGCCAGCAAAGACAGGGGTACGAGGTCAGATACGCAGTATTTT. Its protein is CASKDRGTRSDTQYF.

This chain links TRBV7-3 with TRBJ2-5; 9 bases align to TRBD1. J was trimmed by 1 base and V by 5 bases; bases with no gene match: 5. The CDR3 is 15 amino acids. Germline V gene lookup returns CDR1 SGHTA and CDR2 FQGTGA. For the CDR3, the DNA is TGTGCCAGCAGCACCCCGGACAGGGGCCAAGAGACCCAGTACTTC. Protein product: CASSTPDRGQETQYF.

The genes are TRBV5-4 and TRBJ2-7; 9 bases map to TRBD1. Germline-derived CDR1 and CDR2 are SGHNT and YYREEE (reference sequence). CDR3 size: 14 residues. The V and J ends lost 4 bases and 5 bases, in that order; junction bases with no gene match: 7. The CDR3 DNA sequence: TGTGCCAGCAGCCCCGGACAGGGGATCCACGAGCAGTACTTC. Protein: CASSPGQGIHEQYF.

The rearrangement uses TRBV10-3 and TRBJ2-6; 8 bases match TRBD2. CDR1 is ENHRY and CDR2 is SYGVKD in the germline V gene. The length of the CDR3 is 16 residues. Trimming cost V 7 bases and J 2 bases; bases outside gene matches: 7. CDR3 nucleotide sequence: TGTGCCATCACGAGCGGGAGACTAACTGGGGCCAACGTCCTGACTTTC. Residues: CAITSGRLTGANVLTF.

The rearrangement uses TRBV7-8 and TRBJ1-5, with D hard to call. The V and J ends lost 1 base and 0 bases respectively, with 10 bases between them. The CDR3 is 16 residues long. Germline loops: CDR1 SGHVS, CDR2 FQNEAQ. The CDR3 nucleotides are TGTGCCAGCAGCTTAGTAAGTTACAATAGCAATCAGCCCCAGCATTTT. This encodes CASSLVSYNSNQPQHF.

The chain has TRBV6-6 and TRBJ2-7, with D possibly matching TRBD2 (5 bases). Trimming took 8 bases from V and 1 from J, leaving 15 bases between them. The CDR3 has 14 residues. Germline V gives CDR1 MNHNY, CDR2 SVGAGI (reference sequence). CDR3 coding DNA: TGTGCCAGCGACACGAGGGCCCAATCCTACGAGCAGTACTTC. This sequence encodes CASDTRAQSYEQYF.

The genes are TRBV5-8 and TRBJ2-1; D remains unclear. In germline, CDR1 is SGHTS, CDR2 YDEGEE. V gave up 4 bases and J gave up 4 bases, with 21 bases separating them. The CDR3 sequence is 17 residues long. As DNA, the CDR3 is TGTGCCAGCAGCCGCCTTGGTGGCTCCTCCTCTTACAATGAGCAGTTCTTC. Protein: CASSRLGGSSSYNEQFF.

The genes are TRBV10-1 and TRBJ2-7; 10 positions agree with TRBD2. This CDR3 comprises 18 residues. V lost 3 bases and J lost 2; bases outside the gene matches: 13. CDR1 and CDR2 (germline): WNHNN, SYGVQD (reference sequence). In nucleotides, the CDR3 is TGCGCCAGCAGTGAAGGTAGCGGGAGGCCGCCAACCACCTACGAGCAGTACTTC. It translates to CASSEGSGRPPTTYEQYF.

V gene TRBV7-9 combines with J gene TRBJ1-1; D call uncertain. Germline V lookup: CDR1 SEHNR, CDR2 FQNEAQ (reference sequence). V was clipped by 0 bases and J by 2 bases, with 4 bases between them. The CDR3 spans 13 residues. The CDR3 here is CASSLAPNTEAFF. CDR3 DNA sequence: TGTGCCAGCAGCTTAGCCCCAAACACTGAAGCTTTCTTT.

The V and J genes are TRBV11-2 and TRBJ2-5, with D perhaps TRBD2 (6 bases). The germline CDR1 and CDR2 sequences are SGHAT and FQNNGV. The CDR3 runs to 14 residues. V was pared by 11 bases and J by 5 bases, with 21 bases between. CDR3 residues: CASRTGEWAETQYF. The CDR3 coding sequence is TGTGCCTCCAGAACGGGGGAATGGGCGGAGACCCAGTACTTC. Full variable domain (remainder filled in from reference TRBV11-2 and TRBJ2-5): EAGVAQSPRYKIIEKRQSVAFWCNPISGHATLYWYQQILGQGPKLLIQFQNNGVVDDSQLPKDRFSAERLKGVDSTLKIQPAKLEDSAVYLCASRTGEWAETQYFGPGTRLLVL.

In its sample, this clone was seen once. CDR3 coding DNA: TGTGCCAGCAGTATACAGGGCTACGAAAAACTGTTTTTT. Its translation: CASSIQGYEKLFF. The rearrangement links TRBV6-1 to TRBJ1-4; perhaps TRBD1 as D (6 bases). CDR1 and CDR2 (germline): MNHNS, SASEGT. This CDR3 comprises 13 residues. V lost 5 bases to trimming and J lost 8 bases, with 12 bases between them.